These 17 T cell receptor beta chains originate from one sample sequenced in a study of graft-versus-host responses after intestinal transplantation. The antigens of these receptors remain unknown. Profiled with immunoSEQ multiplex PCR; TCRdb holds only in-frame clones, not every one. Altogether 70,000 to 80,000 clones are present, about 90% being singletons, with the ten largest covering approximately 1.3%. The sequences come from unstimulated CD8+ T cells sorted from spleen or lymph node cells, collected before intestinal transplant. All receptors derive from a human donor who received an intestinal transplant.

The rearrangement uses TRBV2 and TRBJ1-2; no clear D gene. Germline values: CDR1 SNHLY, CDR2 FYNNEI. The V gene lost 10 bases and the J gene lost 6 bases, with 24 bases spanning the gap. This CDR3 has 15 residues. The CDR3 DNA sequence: TGTGCCAACTCCAACGGGGAGGAGAACTTCCATGGCTACACCTTC. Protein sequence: CANSNGEENFHGYTF.

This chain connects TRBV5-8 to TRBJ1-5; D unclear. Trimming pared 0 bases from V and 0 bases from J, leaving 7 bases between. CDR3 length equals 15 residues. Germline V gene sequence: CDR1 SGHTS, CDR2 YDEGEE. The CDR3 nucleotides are TGTGCCAGCAGCTTGGCAGGCTATAGCAATCAGCCCCAGCATTTT. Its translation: CASSLAGYSNQPQHF.

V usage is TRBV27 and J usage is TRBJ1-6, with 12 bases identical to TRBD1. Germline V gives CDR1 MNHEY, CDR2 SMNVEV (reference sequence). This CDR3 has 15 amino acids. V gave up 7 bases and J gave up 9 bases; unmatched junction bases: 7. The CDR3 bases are TGTGCCAGCACCCACTCGGGACAGGGGGCTTCACCCCTCCACTTT. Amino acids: CASTHSGQGASPLHF.

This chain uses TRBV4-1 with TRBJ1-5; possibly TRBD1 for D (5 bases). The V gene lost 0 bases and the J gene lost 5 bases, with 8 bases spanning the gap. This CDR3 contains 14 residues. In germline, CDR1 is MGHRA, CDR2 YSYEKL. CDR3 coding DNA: TGCGCCAGCAGCCAAGATTCAGGGTATCAGCCCCAGCATTTT. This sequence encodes CASSQDSGYQPQHF.

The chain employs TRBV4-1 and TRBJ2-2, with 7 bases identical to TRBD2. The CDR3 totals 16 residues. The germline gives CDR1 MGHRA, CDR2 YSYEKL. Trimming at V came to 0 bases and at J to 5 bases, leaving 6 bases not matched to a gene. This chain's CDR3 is CASSQEGEGGTGELFF. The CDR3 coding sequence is TGCGCCAGCAGCCAAGAGGGGGAGGGCGGGACCGGGGAGCTGTTTTTT.

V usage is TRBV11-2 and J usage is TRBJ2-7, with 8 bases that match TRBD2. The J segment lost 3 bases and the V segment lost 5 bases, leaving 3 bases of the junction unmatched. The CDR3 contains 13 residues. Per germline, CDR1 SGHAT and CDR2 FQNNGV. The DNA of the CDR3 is TGTGCCAGCAGCCCGGGACTAGTCTACGAGCAGTACTTC. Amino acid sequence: CASSPGLVYEQYF. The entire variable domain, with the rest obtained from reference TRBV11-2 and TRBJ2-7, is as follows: EAGVAQSPRYKIIEKRQSVAFWCNPISGHATLYWYQQILGQGPKLLIQFQNNGVVDDSQLPKDRFSAERLKGVDSTLKIQPAKLEDSAVYLCASSPGLVYEQYFGPGTRLTVT.

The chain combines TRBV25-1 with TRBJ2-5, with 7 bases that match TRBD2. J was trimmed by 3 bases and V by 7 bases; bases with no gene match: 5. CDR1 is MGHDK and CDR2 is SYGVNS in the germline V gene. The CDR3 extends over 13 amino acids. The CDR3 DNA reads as TGTGCCAGCACCCCCCTAGCGGAAGAGACCCAGTACTTC. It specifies CASTPLAEETQYF.

The CDR3 reads CASSEGLYTDTQYF. In DNA form, the CDR3 reads TGTGCCAGCAGTGAGGGCCTCTACACAGATACGCAGTATTTT. This chain uses TRBV6-4 with TRBJ2-3, with D unclear. Per germline, CDR1 MRHNA and CDR2 SNTAGT. With 3 bases removed from V and 2 bases from J, the gap between germline ends came to 9 bases. CDR3 length equals 14 residues.

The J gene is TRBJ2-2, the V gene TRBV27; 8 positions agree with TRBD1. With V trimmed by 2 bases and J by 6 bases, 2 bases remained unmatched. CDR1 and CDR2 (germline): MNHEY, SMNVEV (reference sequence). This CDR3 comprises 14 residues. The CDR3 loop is CASSLTTGAGELFF. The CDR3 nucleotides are TGTGCCAGCAGTTTAACGACAGGGGCCGGGGAGCTGTTTTTT.

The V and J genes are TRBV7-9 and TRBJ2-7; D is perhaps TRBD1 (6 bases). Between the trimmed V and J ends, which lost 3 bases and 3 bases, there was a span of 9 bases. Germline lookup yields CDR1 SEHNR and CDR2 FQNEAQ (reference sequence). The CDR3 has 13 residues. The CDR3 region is CASSLNRDYEQYF. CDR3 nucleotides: TGTGCCAGCAGCTTGAACAGGGACTACGAGCAGTACTTC.

Written as DNA, the CDR3 is TGCGCCAGCAGCCACCCGGGGGGGAGCTATGGCTACACCTTC. Its protein product is CASSHPGGSYGYTF. This chain links TRBV4-1 with TRBJ1-2; possible D gene TRBD1, 5 bases. Trimming cost V 3 bases and J 4 bases, with 12 bases left between them. The CDR3 loop spans 14 amino acids. The germline gives CDR1 MGHRA, CDR2 YSYEKL.

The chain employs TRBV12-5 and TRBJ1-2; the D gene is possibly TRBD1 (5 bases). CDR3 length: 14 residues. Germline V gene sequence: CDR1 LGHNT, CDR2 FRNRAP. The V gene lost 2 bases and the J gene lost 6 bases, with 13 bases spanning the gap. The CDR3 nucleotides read TGTGCTAGTGGTTTGTTGGGGGGAGGAAATGGCTACACCTTC. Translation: CASGLLGGGNGYTF. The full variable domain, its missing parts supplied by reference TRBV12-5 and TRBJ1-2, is DARVTQTPRHKVTEMGQEVTMRCQPILGHNTVFWYRQTMMQGLELLAYFRNRAPLDDSGMPKDRFSAEMPDATLATLKIQPSEPRDSAVYFCASGLLGGGNGYTFGSGTRLTVV.

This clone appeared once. The CDR3 DNA reads TGTGCCAGCAGTTCGGACAGGGGGTTAGGCTACACCTTC. It yields the protein CASSSDRGLGYTF. The chain is built from TRBV27 and TRBJ1-2, with 10 bases matching TRBD1. Germline loops: CDR1 MNHEY, CDR2 SMNVEV (reference sequence). The CDR3 contains 13 residues. The V gene end was trimmed by 4 bases and the J gene end by 8 bases; junction bases not matched to a gene: 4.

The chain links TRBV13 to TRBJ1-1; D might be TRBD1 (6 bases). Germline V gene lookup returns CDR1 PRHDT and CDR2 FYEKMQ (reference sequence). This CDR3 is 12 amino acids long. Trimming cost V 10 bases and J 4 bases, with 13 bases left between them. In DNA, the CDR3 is TGTGCCACTGCAGGGGTCCTCACTGAAGCTTTCTTT. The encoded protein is CATAGVLTEAFF.

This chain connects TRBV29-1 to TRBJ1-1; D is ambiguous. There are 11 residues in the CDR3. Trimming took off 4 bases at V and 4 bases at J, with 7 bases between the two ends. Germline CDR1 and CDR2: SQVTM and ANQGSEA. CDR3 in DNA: TGCAGCGTTGTGGCGGGCACTGAAGCTTTCTTT. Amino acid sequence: CSVVAGTEAFF.

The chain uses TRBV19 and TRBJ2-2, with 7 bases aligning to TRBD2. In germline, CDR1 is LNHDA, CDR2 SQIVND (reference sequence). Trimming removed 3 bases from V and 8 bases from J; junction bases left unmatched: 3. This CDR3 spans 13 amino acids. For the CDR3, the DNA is TGTGCCAGTAGTATCGCAGCGGGGGGGGAGCTGTTTTTT. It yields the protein CASSIAAGGELFF.

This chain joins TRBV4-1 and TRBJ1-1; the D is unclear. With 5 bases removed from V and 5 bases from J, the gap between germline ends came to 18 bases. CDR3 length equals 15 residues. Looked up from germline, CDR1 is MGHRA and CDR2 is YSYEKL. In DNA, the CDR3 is TGCGCCAGCAGCTCATCAGGCTCGTGGTGGACTGAAGCTTTCTTT. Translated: CASSSSGSWWTEAFF.